Each of the 9 T cell receptor beta chains below was sequenced from the same sample in a study of Ad26.COV2.S vaccination and SARS-CoV-2 variants. Profiling relied on immunoSEQ multiplex PCR, and the TCRdb table lists in-frame clones only, not all of them. The sample holds over 350,000 clones, 80% to 90% seen once. As for treatment: 15 to 20 received Ad26.COV2.S at low or high dose, single or two shots; several received placebo; per-sample allocation not given. The samples date from day 63 after the first vaccine or placebo injection. Specimen: peripheral blood, collected in a trial of Ad26.COV2.S vaccine versus placebo. The receptors stem from a person aged 18-60 years who received the Ad26.COV2.S COVID-19 vaccine or a placebo.

This chain connects TRBV19 to TRBJ2-7, with 7 nucleotides matching TRBD2. CDR1 and CDR2 from the germline V gene are LNHDA and SQIVND (reference sequence). The CDR3 covers 13 residues. Losses at the gene ends were 5 bases for V and 7 bases for J; bases not matched to a gene: 8. CDR3 coding DNA: TGTGCCAGTAGTGCCGTGTGGGGGGGTGAGCAGTACTTC. Residues: CASSAVWGGEQYF.

This chain links TRBV10-1 with TRBJ2-7; the match to TRBD1 covers 9 bases. Trimming cost V 3 bases and J 2 bases; bases outside gene matches: 5. CDR3 size: 15 residues. Germline CDR1 is WNHNN and CDR2 is SYGVQD (reference sequence). DNA for the CDR3: TGCGCCAGCAGTGACCAGGACAGGGGCACCTACGAGCAGTACTTC. Its protein product is CASSDQDRGTYEQYF.

This clone was seen only a few times. This chain joins TRBV29-1 and TRBJ2-7, with 13 bases aligning to TRBD2. The junction had 8 bases not matched to a gene; V was cut back by 0 bases and J by 0 bases. Germline values: CDR1 SQVTM, CDR2 ANQGSEA. The CDR3 extends over 18 amino acids. The CDR3 sequence is CSVEDGGLAGPSSYEQYF. The CDR3 region has the DNA TGCAGCGTTGAAGATGGGGGACTAGCGGGGCCGAGCTCCTACGAGCAGTACTTC.

The V gene is TRBV3-1 (or the pseudogene TRBV3-2), the J gene TRBJ2-4; possibly TRBD1 or TRBD2 for D (5 bases each). Germline CDR1 is LGHDT and CDR2 is YNNKEL (reference sequence). The V gene lost 2 bases and the J gene lost 13 bases, with 12 bases spanning the gap. This CDR3 comprises 12 residues. CDR3 sequence: CASSQSGSRQYF. CDR3 in DNA: TGTGCCAGCAGCCAATCAGGGAGTCGGCAGTACTTC.

This rearrangement joins TRBV5-6 to TRBJ2-7; D call uncertain. CDR1 and CDR2 from the germline V gene are SGHDT and YYEEEE. The V and J ends lost 0 bases and 5 bases respectively, with 9 bases between them. The length of the CDR3 is 13 residues. This chain's CDR3 is CASSLGLVHEQYF. The CDR3 nucleotides read TGTGCCAGCAGCTTGGGGCTAGTCCACGAGCAGTACTTC.

This rearrangement joins TRBV6-5 to TRBJ2-1; D is uncertain. The CDR3 sequence is 14 residues long. The germline CDR1 and CDR2 sequences are MNHEY and SVGAGI. The ends were cut back, 0 bases at V and 3 bases at J, with 6 bases in the middle. CDR3 bases: TGTGCCAGCAGTTACTCGAGCCGCTACAATGAGCAGTTCTTC. Its protein is CASSYSSRYNEQFF.

This sequence joins TRBV4-1 and TRBJ2-2; D is ambiguous. The CDR3 totals 17 residues. Germline assignment: CDR1 MGHRA and CDR2 YSYEKL. Trimming pared 1 base from V and 1 base from J, leaving 13 bases between. In nucleotides, the CDR3 is TGCGCCAGCAGCCAAGTCGCCTCTTTGGGGAACACCGGGGAGCTGTTTTTT. It encodes CASSQVASLGNTGELFF.

The CDR3 loop reads CASSRTRDGNIYGYTF. The CDR3 DNA follows: TGTGCCAGCAGCCGGACCCGGGACGGAAACATCTATGGCTACACCTTC. This sequence joins TRBV7-9 and TRBJ1-2; D is perhaps TRBD1 (5 bases). The germline V gene has CDR1 SEHNR and CDR2 FQNEAQ (reference sequence). The CDR3 sequence is 16 residues long. V was trimmed by 5 bases and J by 4 bases, leaving 20 bases between them.

The chain joins TRBV10-1 to TRBJ2-2; no clear D gene. Germline CDR1 reads WNHNN; CDR2 reads SYGVQD (reference sequence). V lost 0 bases and J 10 bases, leaving 9 bases between the germline ends. This CDR3 comprises 13 residues. CDR3 DNA sequence: TGCGCCAGCAGTGAGTCGGGAATTGAGGAGCTGTTTTTT. It specifies CASSESGIEELFF.